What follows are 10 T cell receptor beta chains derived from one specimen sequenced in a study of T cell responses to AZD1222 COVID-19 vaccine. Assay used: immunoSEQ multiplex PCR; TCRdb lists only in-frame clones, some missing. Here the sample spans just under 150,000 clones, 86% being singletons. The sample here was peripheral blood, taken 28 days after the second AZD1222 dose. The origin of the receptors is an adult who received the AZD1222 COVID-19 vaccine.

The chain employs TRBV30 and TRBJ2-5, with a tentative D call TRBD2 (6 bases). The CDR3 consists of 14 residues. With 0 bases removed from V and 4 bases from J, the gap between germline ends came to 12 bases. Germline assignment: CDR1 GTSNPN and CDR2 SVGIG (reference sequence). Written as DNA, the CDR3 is TGTGCCTGGAGTGTCGTGCGGGGTCGAGAGACCCAGTACTTC. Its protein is CAWSVVRGRETQYF.

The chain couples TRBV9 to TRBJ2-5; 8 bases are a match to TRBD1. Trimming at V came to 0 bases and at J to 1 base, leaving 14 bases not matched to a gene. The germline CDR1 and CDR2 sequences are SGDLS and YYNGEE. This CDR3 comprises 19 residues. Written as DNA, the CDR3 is TGTGCCAGCAGCGTAGATCGGACAGGGTCTACTAGATCCCAAGAGACCCAGTACTTC. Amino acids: CASSVDRTGSTRSQETQYF.

The CDR3 reads CASSFAAGGEQFF. The DNA for the CDR3 is TGTGCCAGCAGCTTCGCGGCAGGCGGTGAGCAGTTCTTC. The chain combines TRBV7-9 with TRBJ2-1; D gene ambiguous. Germline V lookup: CDR1 SEHNR, CDR2 FQNEAQ (reference sequence). The CDR3 totals 13 residues. With 3 bases removed from V and 9 bases from J, the gap between germline ends came to 12 bases.

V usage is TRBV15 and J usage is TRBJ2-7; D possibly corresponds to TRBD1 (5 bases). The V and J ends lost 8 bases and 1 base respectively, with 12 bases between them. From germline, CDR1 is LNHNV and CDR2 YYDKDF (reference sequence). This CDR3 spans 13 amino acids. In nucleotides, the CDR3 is TGTGCCACCCAGAAGCGACAGTCCTACGAGCAGTACTTC. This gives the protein CATQKRQSYEQYF. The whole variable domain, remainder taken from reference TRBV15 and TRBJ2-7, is DAMVIQNPRYQVTQFGKPVTLSCSQTLNHNVMYWYQQKSSQAPKLLFHYYDKDFNNEADTPDNFQSRRPNTSFCFLDIRSPGLGDTAMYLCATQKRQSYEQYFGPGTRLTVT.

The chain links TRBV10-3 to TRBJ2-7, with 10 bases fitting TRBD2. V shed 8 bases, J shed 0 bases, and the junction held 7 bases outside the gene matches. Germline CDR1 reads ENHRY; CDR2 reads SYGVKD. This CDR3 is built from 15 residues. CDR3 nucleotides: TGTGCCATCCGTGGACTAGCGGAACACTCCTACGAGCAGTACTTC. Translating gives CAIRGLAEHSYEQYF.

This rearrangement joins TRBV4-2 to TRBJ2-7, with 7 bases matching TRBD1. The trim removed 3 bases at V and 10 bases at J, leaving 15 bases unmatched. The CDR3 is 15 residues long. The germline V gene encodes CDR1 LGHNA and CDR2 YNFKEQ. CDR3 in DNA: TGTGCCAGCAGCCAGTGGGACAGAAACTACGCAGAACAGTACTTC. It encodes CASSQWDRNYAEQYF.

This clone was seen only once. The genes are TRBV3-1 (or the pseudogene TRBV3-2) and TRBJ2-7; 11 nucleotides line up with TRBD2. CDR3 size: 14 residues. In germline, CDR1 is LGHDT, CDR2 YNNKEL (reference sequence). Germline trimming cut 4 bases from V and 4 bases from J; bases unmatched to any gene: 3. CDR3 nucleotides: TGTGCCAGCAGCCGTCTAGCGGGAGGATACGAGCAGTACTTC. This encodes CASSRLAGGYEQYF.

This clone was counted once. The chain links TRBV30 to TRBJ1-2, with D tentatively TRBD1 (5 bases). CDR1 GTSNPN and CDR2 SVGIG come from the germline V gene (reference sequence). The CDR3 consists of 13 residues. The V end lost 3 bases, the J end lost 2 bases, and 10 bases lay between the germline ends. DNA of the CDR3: TGTGCCTGGAGCCAACAGGTGAACTATGGCTACACCTTC. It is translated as CAWSQQVNYGYTF.

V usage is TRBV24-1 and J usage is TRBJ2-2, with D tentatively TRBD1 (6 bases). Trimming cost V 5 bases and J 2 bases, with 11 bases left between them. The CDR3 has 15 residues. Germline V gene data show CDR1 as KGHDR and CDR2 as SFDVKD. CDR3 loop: CATSAEDSNTGELFF. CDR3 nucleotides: TGTGCCACCAGTGCCGAGGACAGCAACACCGGGGAGCTGTTTTTT.

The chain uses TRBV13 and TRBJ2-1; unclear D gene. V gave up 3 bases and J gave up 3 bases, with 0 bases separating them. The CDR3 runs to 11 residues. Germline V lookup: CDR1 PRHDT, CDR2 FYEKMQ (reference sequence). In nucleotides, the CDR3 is TGTGCCAGCAGCTTCTACAATGAGCAGTTCTTC. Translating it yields CASSFYNEQFF.